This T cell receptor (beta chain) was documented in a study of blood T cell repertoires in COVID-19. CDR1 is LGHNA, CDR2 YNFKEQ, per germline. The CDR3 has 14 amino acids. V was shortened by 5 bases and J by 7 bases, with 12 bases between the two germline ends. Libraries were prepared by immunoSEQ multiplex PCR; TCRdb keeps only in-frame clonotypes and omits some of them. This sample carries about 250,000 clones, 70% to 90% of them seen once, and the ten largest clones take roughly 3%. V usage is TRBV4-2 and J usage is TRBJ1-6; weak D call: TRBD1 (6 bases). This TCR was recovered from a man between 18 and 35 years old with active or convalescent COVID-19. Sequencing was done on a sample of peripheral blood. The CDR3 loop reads CASSSRQANSPLHF. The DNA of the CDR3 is TGTGCCAGCAGCTCCCGACAGGCAAATTCACCCCTCCACTTT.